The rows below give T cell receptor beta chains drawn from one sample of a study of blood T cell repertoires in COVID-19. Some clones are missing from TCRdb's copy, which holds only in-frame ones; the method was immunoSEQ multiplex PCR. The data show more than 200,000 clones, with just over 85% seen just once and less than 4.5% held by the top ten. Sequencing was carried out using peripheral blood. The receptors derive from a man aged 45 to 65 with acute or convalescent COVID-19. Both conserved end residues are trimmed from each CDR3.

j_call | v_call | cdr3_aa
TRBJ1-1 | TRBV5-1 | ASSIQGAGTEAF
TRBJ1-2 | TRBV2 | ASSSRTAI
TRBJ1-5 | TRBV6-5 | ASSYTGVGNQPQH
TRBJ2-1 | TRBV6-5 | ASSYSAGTYNEQF
TRBJ2-1 | TRBV5-5 | ASSWTNNEQF
TRBJ1-5 | TRBV2 | ASSPEGQPQH
TRBJ1-2 | TRBV7-8 | ASSPLRAAYGYT
TRBJ2-7 | TRBV7-9 | ASSLSGGTYEQY
TRBJ2-5 | TRBV12-3/TRBV12-4 | ASSLVQIGTQY
TRBJ1-2 | TRBV6-1 | ASSELGQGRRFHGYT
TRBJ1-5 | TRBV5-5 | ASSVGTGGYSNQPQH
TRBJ1-1 | TRBV10-3 | AISVQVGGTEAF
TRBJ1-4 | TRBV3-1/TRBV3-2 | ASSQWGTGLEKLF
TRBJ1-1 | TRBV29-1 | SVDRGQGRTEAF
TRBJ1-1 | TRBV29-1 | SVARHENTEAF
TRBJ1-4 | TRBV4-1 | ASSQEITGGGEKLF
TRBJ2-1 | TRBV5-1 | ASSLVGVDEQF
TRBJ1-1 | TRBV6-6 | ASSYRGREAF
TRBJ2-7 | TRBV5-6 | ASSLDRGQREQY
TRBJ1-1 | TRBV29-1 | SVGGDPTEAF
TRBJ1-1 | TRBV5-1 | ASSLSGIAEAF
TRBJ1-1 | TRBV10-3 | AISEATGARGAF
TRBJ1-4 | TRBV5-6 | ASSRKGAGEKLF
TRBJ2-2 | TRBV6-5 | ASGGGLGTGELF
TRBJ1-6 | TRBV19 | ASSMTGGRANSPLH
TRBJ1-1 | TRBV5-1 | ASSPDRGLEAF
TRBJ1-4 | TRBV12-5 | ASALGGATNEKLF
TRBJ1-5 | TRBV6-5 | ASKIQVLNQPQH
TRBJ2-1 | TRBV6-5 | ASKSLADHHNEQF
TRBJ1-5 | TRBV18 | ASSADRGRNQPQH
TRBJ2-5 | TRBV5-1 | ASSLSTGHRQETQY
TRBJ1-1 | TRBV12-3/TRBV12-4 | ASKHSSAF
TRBJ2-5 | TRBV19 | ASSIIDGTGLETQY
TRBJ1-6 | TRBV6-5 | ASIGPGVDSPLH
TRBJ1-2 | TRBV5-1 | ASGTGGGGYT
TRBJ2-3 | TRBV6-6 | ASSYSRGLDTQY
TRBJ1-3 | TRBV5-1 | ASSSSGESGNTIY
TRBJ2-5 | TRBV3-1/TRBV3-2 | ASSQDTGRETQY
TRBJ1-2 | TRBV6-5 | ASRKTGSPYGYT
TRBJ1-2 | TRBV6-5 | ASSYSGQGANYGYT
TRBJ1-2 | TRBV11-2 | ASSLNPGSNYGYT
TRBJ1-4 | TRBV5-8 | ASSLTGTGDEKLF
TRBJ1-1 | TRBV3-1/TRBV3-2 | ASSHHVGDTEAF
TRBJ2-2 | TRBV9 | ASSVGSPGTGELF
TRBJ2-5 | TRBV25-1 | ASSEGTGLRETQY
TRBJ1-2 | TRBV21-1 | ASSKKSETPGGYT
TRBJ1-2 | TRBV29-1 | STRQGDYGYT
TRBJ1-2 | TRBV12-3/TRBV12-4 | ASSPDSVYGYT
TRBJ1-1 | TRBV5-1 | ASAGLGRPEAF
TRBJ2-3 | TRBV7-6 | ASSLVGGVGDTQY
TRBJ2-3 | TRBV28 | ASAPGHGASSTDTQY
TRBJ1-1 | TRBV12-3/TRBV12-4 | ASSFRSTEAF
TRBJ2-1 | TRBV5-4 | ASSLAQGDNEQF
TRBJ2-2 | TRBV28 | ASSRGQNTGELF